This T cell receptor (beta chain) was captured in a study of CD8 T cells in Susac syndrome (dated by TCRdb to about 2019). Regarding the research as a whole: The study used repertoire sequencing to test whether antigen drove CD8+ T cell activation and differentiation in Susac syndrome. The study compared CD8+ T cell repertoire clonality among 11 to 12 healthy donors, about 14 Susac syndrome patients and approximately 16 multiple sclerosis patients. Beyond this particular receptor, the publication reports: The number of individuals in the TCR sequencing and HLA analysis was acknowledged as relatively small.

Peripheral blood CD8+ and CD4+ T cells from healthy donors, Susac syndrome patients and multiple sclerosis patients were profiled by high-throughput TCR beta sequencing. The multiple sclerosis controls were treatment-naive patients who had stable or active relapsing-remitting disease and met the revised McDonald criteria. CD8+ TEMRA cells were enriched by FACS, while bulk CD8+ and CD4+ T cells were purified by magnetic negative isolation. Blood was collected in EDTA tubes and processed within 24 hours, with PBMCs isolated through density gradient centrifugation. PBMCs intended for TCR sequencing were cryopreserved in liquid nitrogen and thawed later in a water bath at 37 degrees C. Purity of sorted or isolated CD4+, CD8+ and CD8+ TEMRA cells was at least 90%. Only one count was recorded for this clonotype. What antigen it recognizes has not been identified. No clone much larger than this one lies a single base away; base qualities are absent. A single read counts as weak evidence.

RNA was extracted using the RNeasy kit, and 0.5 to 1 microgram was reverse transcribed with random hexamers. The immunoSEQ multiplex PCR assay, covering 54 Vbeta and 13 Jbeta segments, was used to amplify TCR beta CDR3 regions. PCR amplification bias was corrected using a synthetic template baseline for primer optimization and computational correction. As for the authors' bioinformatics: Only productive sequences were kept, with reads annotated to V, D and J genes according to IMGT and analyzed in immunoSEQ Analyzer. Clonality was calculated as one minus the Shannon entropy normalized by log2 of the number of productive unique sequences. For each patient and control, public and private clones were evaluated within the 100 most prevalent clones. Clones were defined as Susac-specific if absent from the healthy and MS cohorts, from under 1,200 published viral clones and from other ImmuneACCESS disease sequences. Using fastp at Q25 and MiXCR, TCRdb reprocessed the public reads and kept productive beta chains. Every entry covers one CDR3 protein and lists the most common genes and DNA from its rows. What appears here as the V and J calls and clone size reflects TCRdb's work, not the paper's. The sample profile shows approximately 280,000 distinct CDR3 sequences; approximately 85% of them were found once. The top ten hold 0.11% of the sample.

The CDR3 goes from the cysteine to the phenylalanine over 13 residues. Only the CDR3 region is kept as DNA, spanning 39 bases read in frame from base 1. Per the germline V gene (reference sequence), MNHEY is the CDR1 and SMNVEV is the CDR2. V drops 4 bases and J drops 7 bases, leaving 12 bases in between. The TCR was taken from a human donor with multiple sclerosis. The V and J genes are TRBV27 and TRBJ2-3; TRBD1 is a weak D gene call, 6 bases matching. The sample comprised CD8+ T cells from PBMCs. The CDR3 region reads CASSSTGKYTQYF. The DNA sequence is as follows: TGTGCCAGCAGTTCCACAGGGAAATATACGCAGTATTTT.